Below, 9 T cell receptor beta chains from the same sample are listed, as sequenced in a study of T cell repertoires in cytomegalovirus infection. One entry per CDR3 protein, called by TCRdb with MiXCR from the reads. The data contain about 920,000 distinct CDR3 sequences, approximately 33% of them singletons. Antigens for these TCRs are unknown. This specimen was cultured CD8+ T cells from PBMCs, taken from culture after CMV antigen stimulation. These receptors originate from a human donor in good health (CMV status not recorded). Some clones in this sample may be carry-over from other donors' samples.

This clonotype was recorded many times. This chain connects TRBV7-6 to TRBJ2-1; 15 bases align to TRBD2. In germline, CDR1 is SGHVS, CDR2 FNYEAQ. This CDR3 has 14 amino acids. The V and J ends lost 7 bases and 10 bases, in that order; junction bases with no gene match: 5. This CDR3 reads CASTWTSGGDEQFF. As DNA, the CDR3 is TGTGCCAGCACCTGGACTAGCGGGGGGGACGAGCAGTTCTTC.

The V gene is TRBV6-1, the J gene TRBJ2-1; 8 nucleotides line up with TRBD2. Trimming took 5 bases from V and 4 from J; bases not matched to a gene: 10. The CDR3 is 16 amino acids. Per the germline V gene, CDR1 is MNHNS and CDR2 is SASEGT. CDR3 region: CASSYELRGEYNEQFF. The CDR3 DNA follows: TGTGCCAGCAGTTATGAGTTGCGGGGGGAGTACAATGAGCAGTTCTTC.

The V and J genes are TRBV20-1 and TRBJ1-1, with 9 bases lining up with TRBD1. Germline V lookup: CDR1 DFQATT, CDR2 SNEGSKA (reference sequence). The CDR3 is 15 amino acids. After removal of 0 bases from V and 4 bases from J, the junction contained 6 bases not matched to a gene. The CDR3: CSARDMGQGVTEAFF. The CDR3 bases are TGCAGTGCTAGAGATATGGGACAGGGTGTCACTGAAGCTTTCTTT.

The CDR3: CASSVTRTGGYTF. CDR3 in DNA: TGTGCCAGCAGCGTGACCCGGACGGGCGGCTACACCTTC. This chain joins TRBV5-5 and TRBJ1-2; unclear D gene. Germline CDR1 SGHKS, CDR2 YYEKEE (reference sequence). This CDR3 is built from 13 residues. V was cut by 4 bases and J by 8 bases, with 15 bases left in between.

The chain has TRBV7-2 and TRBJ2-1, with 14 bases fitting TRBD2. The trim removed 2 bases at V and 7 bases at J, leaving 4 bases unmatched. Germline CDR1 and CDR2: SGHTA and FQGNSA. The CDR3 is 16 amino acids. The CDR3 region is CASSLMTSGGGNEQFF. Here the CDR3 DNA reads TGTGCCAGCAGCTTAATGACTAGCGGGGGGGGTAATGAGCAGTTCTTC. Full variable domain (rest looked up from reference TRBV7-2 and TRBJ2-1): GAGVSQSPSNKVTEKGKDVELRCDPISGHTALYWYRQSLGQGLEFLIYFQGNSAPDKSGLPSDRFSAERTGGSVSTLTIQRTQQEDSAVYLCASSLMTSGGGNEQFFGPGTRLTVL.

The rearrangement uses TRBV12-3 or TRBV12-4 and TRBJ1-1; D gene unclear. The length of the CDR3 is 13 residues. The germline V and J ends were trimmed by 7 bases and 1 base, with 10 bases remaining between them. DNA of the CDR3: TGTGCCAGCATAAGAAATCGGAACACTGAAGCTTTCTTT. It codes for CASIRNRNTEAFF.

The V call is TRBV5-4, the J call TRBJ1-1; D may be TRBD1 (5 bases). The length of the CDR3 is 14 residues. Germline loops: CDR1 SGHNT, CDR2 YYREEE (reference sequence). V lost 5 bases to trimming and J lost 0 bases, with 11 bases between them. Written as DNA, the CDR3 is TGTGCCAGCAGGGTGACAGAATTGAACACTGAAGCTTTCTTT. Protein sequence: CASRVTELNTEAFF.

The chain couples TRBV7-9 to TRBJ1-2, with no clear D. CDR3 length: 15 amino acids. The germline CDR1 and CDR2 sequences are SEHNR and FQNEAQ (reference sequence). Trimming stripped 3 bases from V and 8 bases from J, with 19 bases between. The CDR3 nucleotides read TGTGCCAGCAGCTTCGTTCTCGGCCGGGAAGACGGCTACACCTTC. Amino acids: CASSFVLGREDGYTF.

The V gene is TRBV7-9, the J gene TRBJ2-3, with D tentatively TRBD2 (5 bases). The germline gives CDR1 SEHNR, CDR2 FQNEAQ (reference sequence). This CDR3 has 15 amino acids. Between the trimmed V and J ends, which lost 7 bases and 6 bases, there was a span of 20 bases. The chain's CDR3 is CASTTTAGLADTQYF. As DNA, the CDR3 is TGTGCCAGCACCACGACCGCGGGTTTGGCGGATACGCAGTATTTT.